This entry lists 10 T cell receptor beta chains sequenced from one sample in a study of blood T cell repertoires in COVID-19. Profiled with immunoSEQ multiplex PCR; TCRdb holds only in-frame clones, not every one. The table records over 75,000 clones, roughly 90% of them present only once. The sample taken for sequencing was peripheral blood. These receptors all come from a woman of 80 years or more with acute or convalescent COVID-19.

The chain joins TRBV3-1 (or the pseudogene TRBV3-2) to TRBJ1-1; 8 nucleotides line up with TRBD1. After removal of 1 base from V and 1 base from J, the junction contained 2 bases not matched to a gene. This CDR3 is 15 amino acids long. The germline gives CDR1 LGHDT, CDR2 YNNKEL (reference sequence). The DNA for the CDR3 is TGTGCCAGCAGCCAAGTGGGGACAGGGAACACTGAAGCTTTCTTT. It yields the protein CASSQVGTGNTEAFF.

V gene TRBV28 combines with J gene TRBJ2-6; D ambiguous. The CDR3 consists of 16 residues. V was cut by 2 bases and J by 1 base, with 9 bases left in between. Germline V gene lookup returns CDR1 MDHEN and CDR2 SYDVKM. The CDR3 loop is CASSLSFASGANVLTF. The CDR3 region has the DNA TGTGCCAGCAGTTTAAGCTTCGCTTCTGGGGCCAACGTCCTGACTTTC.

The rearrangement links TRBV5-1 to TRBJ1-2; 8 nucleotides line up with TRBD1. The CDR3 is made up of 14 amino acids. Germline V CDR1 and CDR2: SGHRS, YFSETQ. V trimming: 4 bases; J trimming: 6 bases; junction bases outside the gene matches: 8. DNA for the CDR3: TGCGCCAGCAGCCCAGGGGGCGCAGGTGATGGCTACACCTTC. It yields the protein CASSPGGAGDGYTF.

The rearrangement links TRBV3-1 (or the pseudogene TRBV3-2) to TRBJ2-1, with 10 bases aligning to TRBD1. The V segment lost 6 bases and the J segment 6 bases; nucleotides outside the gene matches: 23. This CDR3 has 20 residues. Germline V CDR1 and CDR2: LGHDT, YNNKEL (reference sequence). CDR3 loop: CASSPLPGQGRMMGGNEQFF. The CDR3 DNA is TGTGCCAGCAGTCCTCTCCCGGGACAGGGGAGGATGATGGGTGGCAATGAGCAGTTCTTC.

The chain couples TRBV10-3 to TRBJ1-5; TRBD1 might be the D (6 bases). V was cut by 3 bases and J by 5 bases, with 11 bases left in between. Germline loops: CDR1 ENHRY, CDR2 SYGVKD. The CDR3 is 14 amino acids. The chain's CDR3 is CAISDDQGHQPQHF. In nucleotides, the CDR3 is TGTGCCATCAGTGATGACCAGGGGCATCAGCCCCAGCATTTT.

The CDR3 spells CASSQEGGGARETQYF. CDR3 sequence (DNA): TGCGCCAGCAGCCAAGAAGGTGGTGGGGCCAGGGAGACCCAGTACTTC. This chain links TRBV4-1 with TRBJ2-5; possibly TRBD1 for D (5 bases). The CDR3 length is 16 residues. The V end was cut by 0 bases, the J end by 5 bases, with 16 bases between. Germline CDR1 is MGHRA and CDR2 is YSYEKL.

The chain carries TRBV6-2 or TRBV6-3 and TRBJ1-5; D gene ambiguous. V was trimmed by 4 bases and J by 0 bases, leaving 10 bases between them. Germline values: CDR1 MNHEY, CDR2 SVGEGT. This CDR3 has 15 residues. CDR3 DNA sequence: TGTGCCAGCAGTTTAGCGAGTAATAGCAATCAGCCCCAGCATTTT. This sequence encodes CASSLASNSNQPQHF.

CDR3 sequence (DNA): TGCGCCAGCAGCCAAGAAATCCGGACAGCCAACAGCGAGTATGGCTACACCTTC. It specifies CASSQEIRTANSEYGYTF. V usage is TRBV4-3 and J usage is TRBJ1-2, with D tentatively TRBD1 (6 bases). The germline V and J ends were trimmed by 0 bases and 5 bases, with 22 bases remaining between them. The CDR3 has 18 amino acids. The germline V gene encodes CDR1 LGHNA and CDR2 YSLEER.

V and J are TRBV6-2 or TRBV6-3 and TRBJ1-2, with 7 bases fitting TRBD1. CDR3 length: 16 amino acids. Looked up from germline, CDR1 is MNHEY and CDR2 is SVGEGT. Trimming removed 5 bases from V and 7 bases from J; junction bases left unmatched: 16. The CDR3, as DNA: TGTGCCAGCAGTCCCACGGGACAGTCCCAGATCAGTGGCTACACCTTC. It encodes CASSPTGQSQISGYTF.

J is TRBJ2-7 and V is TRBV18, with 9 bases aligning to TRBD2. This CDR3 is built from 15 residues. Germline lookup yields CDR1 KGHSH and CDR2 LQKENI. The ends lost 2 bases at V and 1 base at J; junction bases unmatched: 3. The DNA of the CDR3 is TGTGCCAGCTCACCAAATAGCGGGGGATCCTACGAGCAGTACTTC. Its protein is CASSPNSGGSYEQYF.